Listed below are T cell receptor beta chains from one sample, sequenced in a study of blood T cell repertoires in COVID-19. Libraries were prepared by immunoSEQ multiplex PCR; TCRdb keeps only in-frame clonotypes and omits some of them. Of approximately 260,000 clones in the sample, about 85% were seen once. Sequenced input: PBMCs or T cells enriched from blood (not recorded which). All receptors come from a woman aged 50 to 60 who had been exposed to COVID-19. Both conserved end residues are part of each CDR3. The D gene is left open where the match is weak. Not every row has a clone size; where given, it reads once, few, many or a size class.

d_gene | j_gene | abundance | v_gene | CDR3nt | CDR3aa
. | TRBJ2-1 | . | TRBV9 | TGTGCCAGCAGCCTCACCGGACTCGCAGGCTCCTACAATGAGCAGTTCTTC | CASSLTGLAGSYNEQFF
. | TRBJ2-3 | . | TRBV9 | TGTGCCAGCAGCGTAGGGCAGGGAAGCACAGATACGCAGTATTTT | CASSVGQGSTDTQYF
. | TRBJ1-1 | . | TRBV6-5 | TGTGCCAGCAGTTACTCGGGCCGGTCGGCTTTCTTT | CASSYSGRSAFF
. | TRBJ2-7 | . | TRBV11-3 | TGTGCCAGCGGTATCCAGGGGGGCGGCGAGCAGTACTTC | CASGIQGGGEQYF
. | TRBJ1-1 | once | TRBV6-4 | TGTGCCAGCAGACAGGGCCCGAACACTGAAGCTTTCTTT | CASRQGPNTEAFF
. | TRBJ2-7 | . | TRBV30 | TGTGCCTGGAGTGGGGCGATAGGCTACGAGCAGTACTTC | CAWSGAIGYEQYF
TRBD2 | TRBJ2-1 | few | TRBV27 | TGTGCCAGCAGCCCGGGGGGGAGCTCCTACAATGAGCAGTTCTTC | CASSPGGSSYNEQFF
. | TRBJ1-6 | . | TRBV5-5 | TGTGCCAGCAGCGGGAGCCTCTCCTATAATTCACCCCTCCACTTT | CASSGSLSYNSPLHF
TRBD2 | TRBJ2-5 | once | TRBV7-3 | TGTGCCAGCAGCTTAAGGGGACTGACTAGCGGGGGTAGCCAAGAGACCCAGTACTTC | CASSLRGLTSGGSQETQYF
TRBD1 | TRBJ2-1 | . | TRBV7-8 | TGTGCCAGCAGCTCCCGGGGGACAGGGTATCAGGACTCCTACAATGAGCAGTTCTTC | CASSSRGTGYQDSYNEQFF
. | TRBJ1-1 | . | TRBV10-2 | TGCGCCAGCAGTGAAGCTAACACTGAAGCTTTCTTT | CASSEANTEAFF
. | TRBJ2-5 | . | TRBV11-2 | TGTGCCAGCAGCTTTATAGAAGAGACCCAGTACTTC | CASSFIEETQYF
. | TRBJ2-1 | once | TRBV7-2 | TGTGCCAGCAGCTTAAGAATCGGGGAGGCCGGGGATGAGCAGTTCTTC | CASSLRIGEAGDEQFF
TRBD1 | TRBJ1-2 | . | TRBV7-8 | TGTGCCAGCAGTTTGGGACAGGGGGTCCGCCCCTATGGCTACACCTTC | CASSLGQGVRPYGYTF
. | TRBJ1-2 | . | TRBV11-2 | TGTGCCAGCAGCATCAGGGAGGGCTATGGCTACACCTTC | CASSIREGYGYTF
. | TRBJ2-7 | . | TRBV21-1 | TGTGCCAGCAGCAAAAAAGAACAGGGGTCCTCCTACGAGCAGTACTTC | CASSKKEQGSSYEQYF
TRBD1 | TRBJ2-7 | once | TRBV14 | TGTGCCAGCAGCCAACTCGACAGGGGTGGCTACGAGCAGTACTTC | CASSQLDRGGYEQYF
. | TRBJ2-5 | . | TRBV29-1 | TGCAGCGTTGAAGGTGGCCGAGTCCCCGTAGACTTGAAGACCCAGTACTTC | CSVEGGRVPVDLKTQYF
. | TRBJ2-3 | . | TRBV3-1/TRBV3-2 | TGTGCCAGCAGCCTGGGCGGGTGGGGAACAGATACGCAGTATTTT | CASSLGGWGTDTQYF
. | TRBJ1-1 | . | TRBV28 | TGTGCCAGCAAGAGGGAATGGGGAACTGAAGCTTTCTTT | CASKREWGTEAFF
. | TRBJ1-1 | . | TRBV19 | TGTGCCAGTAGTGTACCGGGATTTAGGGACACTGAAGCTTTCTTT | CASSVPGFRDTEAFF
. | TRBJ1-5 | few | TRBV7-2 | TGTGCCAGCAGCTTAGGCGCCGATCAGCCCCAGCATTTT | CASSLGADQPQHF
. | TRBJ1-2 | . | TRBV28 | TGTGCCAGCGGACCCTTCGGACAGCTGATTGCCTACACCTTC | CASGPFGQLIAYTF
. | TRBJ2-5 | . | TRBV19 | TGTGCCAGTAGTCCCCTTGAGGGGACCCAGTACTTC | CASSPLEGTQYF
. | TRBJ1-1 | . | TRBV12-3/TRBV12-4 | TGTGCCAGCAGACCTATGAACACTGAAGCTTTCTTT | CASRPMNTEAFF
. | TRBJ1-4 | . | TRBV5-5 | TGTGCCAGCAGCCAAAACCTACAGGGTGAAAAACTGTTTTTT | CASSQNLQGEKLFF
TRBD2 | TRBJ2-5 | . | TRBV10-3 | TGTGCCATCGGGACTAGCGATCAAGAGACCCAGTACTTC | CAIGTSDQETQYF
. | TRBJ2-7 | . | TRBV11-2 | TGTGCCAGCAGCTTGAAACAATTTCTCTACGAGCAGTACTTC | CASSLKQFLYEQYF
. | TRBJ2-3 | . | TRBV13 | TGTGCCAGCAGCCTCCCGGGACTTACTAGCACAGATACGCAGTATTTT | CASSLPGLTSTDTQYF
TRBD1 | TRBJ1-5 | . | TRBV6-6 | TGTGCCAGCACCACAGGGACAGGGGAAGGTCAGCCCCAGCATTTT | CASTTGTGEGQPQHF
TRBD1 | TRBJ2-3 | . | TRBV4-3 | TGCGCCAGCAGCCAACACAGGGGATTAACAGATACGCAGTATTTT | CASSQHRGLTDTQYF
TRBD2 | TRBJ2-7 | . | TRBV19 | TGTGCCAGTAGTATTGGCGGGAGCTCCTACGAGCAGTACTTC | CASSIGGSSYEQYF
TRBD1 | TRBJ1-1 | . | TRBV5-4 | TGTGCCAGCAGCTTGGGCCCCAGAGGGACAGGGCGGAACACTGAAGCTTTCTTT | CASSLGPRGTGRNTEAFF
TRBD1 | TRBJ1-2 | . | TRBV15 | TGTGCCACCAGCAGGGACAGGGCTGGAGGGGATGGCTACACCTTC | CATSRDRAGGDGYTF
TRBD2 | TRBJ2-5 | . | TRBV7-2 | TGTGCCAGCAGCTACGGACTAGCGGGGGGTCCAAGTGAGACCCAGTACTTC | CASSYGLAGGPSETQYF
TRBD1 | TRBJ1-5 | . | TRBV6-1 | TGTGCCAGCAGTGCTCCCGGGACAGGGGCCCGGTTAAGCCAGCCCCAGCATTTT | CASSAPGTGARLSQPQHF
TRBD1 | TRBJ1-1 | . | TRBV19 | TGTGCCAGTAGTATCCCGGACAGGGGGAACACTGAAGCTTTCTTT | CASSIPDRGNTEAFF
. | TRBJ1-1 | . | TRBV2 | TGTGCCAGCAGTGAAAGGGCGGGGTCCGGGGTTGGAGGGCACACTGAAGCTTTCTTT | CASSERAGSGVGGHTEAFF
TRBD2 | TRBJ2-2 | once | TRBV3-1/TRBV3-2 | TGTGCCAGCAGCCAACCTGGACTAGCGGGGGGATGGGAGCTGTTTTTT | CASSQPGLAGGWELFF
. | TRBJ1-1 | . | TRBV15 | TGTGCCACCAGCAGAGCATCTATTTTGGGCAGGGCGGGGTGGAGCACTGAAGCTTTCTTT | CATSRASILGRAGWSTEAFF
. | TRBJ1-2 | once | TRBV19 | TGTGCCAGTAGTATAGATCGGCAGGGTCACTATGGCTACACCTTC | CASSIDRQGHYGYTF
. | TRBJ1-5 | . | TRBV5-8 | TGTGCCAGCAGCTTCGGGGGTTGGAGCAATCAGCCCCAGCATTTT | CASSFGGWSNQPQHF
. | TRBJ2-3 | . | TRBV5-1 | TGCGCCAGCAGCTTAGACGGGTCTACGGATACGCAGTATTTT | CASSLDGSTDTQYF
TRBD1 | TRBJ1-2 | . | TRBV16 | TGTGCCAGCAGCCAATCAAGGACAGGGTACTATGGCTACACCTTC | CASSQSRTGYYGYTF
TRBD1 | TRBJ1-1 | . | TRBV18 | TGTGCCAGCTCACCACCGGGACAGGGGTTCACTGAAGCTTTCTTT | CASSPPGQGFTEAFF
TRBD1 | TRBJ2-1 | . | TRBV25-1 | TGTGCTAGCAGCACGCCGGGACAGGGTAGGAATGAGCAGTTCTTC | CASSTPGQGRNEQFF
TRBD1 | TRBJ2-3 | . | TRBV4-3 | TGCGCCAGCAGCCCGCAGGGGGCCGAGGCAGATACGCAGTATTTT | CASSPQGAEADTQYF
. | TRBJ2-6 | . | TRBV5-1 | TGCGCCAGCAGCACAAACAGGGCCAGGAGCTCTGGGGCCAACGTCCTGACTTTC | CASSTNRARSSGANVLTF
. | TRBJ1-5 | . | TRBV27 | TGTGCCAGCAGTCCGTGGGGAGTCAATCAGCCCCAGCATTTT | CASSPWGVNQPQHF
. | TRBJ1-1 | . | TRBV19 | TGTGCCAGTGTGAGGGGAGGGGGAAACGAAGCTTTCTTT | CASVRGGGNEAFF
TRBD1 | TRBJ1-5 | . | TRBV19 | TGTGCCAGTAGTATAGGCAACAGGGGCCAGCATTTT | CASSIGNRGQHF
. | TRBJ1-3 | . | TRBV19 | TGTGCCACTGCGGTCCCGGCAGCTGGAAACACCATATATTTT | CATAVPAAGNTIYF
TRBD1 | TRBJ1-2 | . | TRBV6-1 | TGTGCCAGCAGTGAAAGGAAGGGGGCCCTAGCTAACTATGGCTACACCTTC | CASSERKGALANYGYTF
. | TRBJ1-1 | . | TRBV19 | TGTGCCAGTAAGTACGCCGACAGGCCTAAGAACACTGAAGCTTTCTTT | CASKYADRPKNTEAFF
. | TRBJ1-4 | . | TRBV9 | TGTGCCAGCAGCTTATCCGGGGGGAAACTGTTTTTT | CASSLSGGKLFF
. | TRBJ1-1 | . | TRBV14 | TGTGCCAGCAGCCCCTTTGGGGGAGGCACTGAAGCTTTCTTT | CASSPFGGGTEAFF
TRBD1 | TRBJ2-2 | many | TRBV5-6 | TGTGCCAGCAGCTTCCGGGACAGGAACACCGGGGAGCTGTTTTTT | CASSFRDRNTGELFF